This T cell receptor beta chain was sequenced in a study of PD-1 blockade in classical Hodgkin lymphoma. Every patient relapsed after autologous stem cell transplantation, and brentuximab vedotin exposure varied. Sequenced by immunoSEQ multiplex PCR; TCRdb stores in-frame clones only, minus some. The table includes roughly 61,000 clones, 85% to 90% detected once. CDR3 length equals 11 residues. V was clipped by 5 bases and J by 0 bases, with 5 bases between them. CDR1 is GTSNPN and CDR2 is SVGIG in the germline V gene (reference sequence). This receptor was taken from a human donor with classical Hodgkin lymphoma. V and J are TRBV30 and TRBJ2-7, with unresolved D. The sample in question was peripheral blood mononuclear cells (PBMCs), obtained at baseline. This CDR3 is CAWGPSYEQYF. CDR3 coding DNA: TGTGCCTGGGGCCCCTCCTACGAGCAGTACTTC.